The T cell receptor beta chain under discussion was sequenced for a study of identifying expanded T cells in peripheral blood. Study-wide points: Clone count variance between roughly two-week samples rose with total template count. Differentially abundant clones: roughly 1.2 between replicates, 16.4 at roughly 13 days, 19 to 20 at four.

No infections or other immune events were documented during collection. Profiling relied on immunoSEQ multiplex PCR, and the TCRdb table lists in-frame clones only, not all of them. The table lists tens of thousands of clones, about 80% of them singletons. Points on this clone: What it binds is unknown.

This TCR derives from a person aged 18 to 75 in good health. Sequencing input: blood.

CDR3 region: CASSSPPERGYTF. The CDR3 bases are TGTGCCAGCAGTTCACCTCCTGAACGTGGCTACACCTTC. The V gene is TRBV6-5, the J gene TRBJ1-2, with D unresolved. The CDR3 runs to 13 residues. V dropped 4 bases and J dropped 7 bases, with 13 bases sitting between them. CDR1 and CDR2 from the germline V gene are MNHEY and SVGAGI.